The sequence of this T cell receptor (beta chain) was determined in a study of PD-1 blockade in classical Hodgkin lymphoma. Produced via immunoSEQ multiplex PCR; TCRdb's table is partial and in-frame only. The sample has about 85,000 clones; 90% are singletons. Time point reported: cycle 4 day 1 (C4D1), after less than 7 weeks of nivolumab. Every patient experienced relapse after autologous stem cell transplantation, and brentuximab vedotin exposure varied. Germline CDR1 SGHTA, CDR2 FQGNSA. The CDR3 is made up of 17 amino acids. Trimming pared 5 bases from V and 2 bases from J, leaving 21 bases between.

The TCR sequence derives from a human donor with classical Hodgkin lymphoma. The specimen comprised peripheral blood mononuclear cells (PBMCs), sampled before the fourth cycle of nivolumab. The chain is built from TRBV7-2 and TRBJ2-5, with TRBD2 as a possible D gene (6 bases). Here the CDR3 DNA reads TGTGCCAGCAGCCACCGGGTGGGGGACTTTCGACAAGAGACCCAGTACTTC. It translates to CASSHRVGDFRQETQYF.